The source of this T cell receptor beta chain is a study of blood T cells in healthy people across ages. The CDR3 has 16 amino acids. The germline V and J ends were trimmed by 6 bases and 0 bases, with 18 bases remaining between them. The authors ran a second PCR of about 6 to 12 cycles using a sample-barcoded 5' primer and a J-beta primer mix. TCRdb analysed the 5' RACE reads with MiXCR anew, one entry per CDR3 protein. The data contain more than 650,000 distinct CDR3 sequences, less than 70% of them singletons. The chain employs TRBV12-3 or TRBV12-4 and TRBJ2-7; D is tentatively TRBD1 or TRBD2 (5 bases each). Sequencing input: blood. This TCR came from a man aged 80 or over in good health. This CDR3 is CASSLGDGFSSYEQYF. CDR3 nucleotide sequence: TGTGCCAGCAGCCTGGGGGACGGATTTAGCTCCTACGAGCAGTACTTC.